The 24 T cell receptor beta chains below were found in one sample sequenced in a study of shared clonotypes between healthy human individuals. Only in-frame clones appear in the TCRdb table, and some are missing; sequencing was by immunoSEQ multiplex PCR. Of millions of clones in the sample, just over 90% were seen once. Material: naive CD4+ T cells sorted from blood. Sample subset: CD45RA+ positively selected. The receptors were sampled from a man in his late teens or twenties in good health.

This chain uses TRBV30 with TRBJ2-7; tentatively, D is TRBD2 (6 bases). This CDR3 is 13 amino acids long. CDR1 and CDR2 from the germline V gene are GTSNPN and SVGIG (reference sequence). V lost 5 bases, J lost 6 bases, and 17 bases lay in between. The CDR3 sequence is CAWGGTLVREQYF. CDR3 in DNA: TGTGCCTGGGGAGGGACGCTAGTTCGCGAGCAGTACTTC.

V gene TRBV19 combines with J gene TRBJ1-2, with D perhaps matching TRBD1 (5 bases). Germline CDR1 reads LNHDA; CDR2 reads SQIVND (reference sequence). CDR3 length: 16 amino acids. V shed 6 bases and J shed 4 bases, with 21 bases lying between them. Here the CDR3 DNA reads TGTGCCAGTAGGCTCGGACACACGGGTCGCGGCTATGGCTACACCTTC. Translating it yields CASRLGHTGRGYGYTF. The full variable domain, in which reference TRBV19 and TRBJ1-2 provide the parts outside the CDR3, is DGGITQSPKYLFRKEGQNVTLSCEQNLNHDAMYWYRQDPGQGLRLIYYSQIVNDFQKGDIAEGYSVSREKKESFPLTVTSAQKNPTAFYLCASRLGHTGRGYGYTFGSGTRLTVV.

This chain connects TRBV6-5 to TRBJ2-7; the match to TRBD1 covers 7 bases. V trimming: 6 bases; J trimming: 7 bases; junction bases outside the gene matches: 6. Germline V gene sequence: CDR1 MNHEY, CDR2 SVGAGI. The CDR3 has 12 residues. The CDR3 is CASSQQGWEQYF. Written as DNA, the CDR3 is TGTGCCAGCAGCCAACAGGGGTGGGAGCAGTACTTC.

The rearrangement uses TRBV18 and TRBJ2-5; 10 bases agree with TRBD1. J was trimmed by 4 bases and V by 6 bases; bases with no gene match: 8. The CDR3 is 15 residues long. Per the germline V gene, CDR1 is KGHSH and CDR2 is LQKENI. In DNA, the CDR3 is TGTGCCAGCTCCCTCGGTCGGGACAGGGGAGAGACCCAGTACTTC. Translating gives CASSLGRDRGETQYF. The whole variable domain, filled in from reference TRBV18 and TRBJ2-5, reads NAGVMQNPRHLVRRRGQEARLRCSPMKGHSHVYWYRQLPEEGLKFMVYLQKENIIDESGMPKERFSAEFPKEGPSILRIQQVVRGDSAAYFCASSLGRDRGETQYFGPGTRLLVL.

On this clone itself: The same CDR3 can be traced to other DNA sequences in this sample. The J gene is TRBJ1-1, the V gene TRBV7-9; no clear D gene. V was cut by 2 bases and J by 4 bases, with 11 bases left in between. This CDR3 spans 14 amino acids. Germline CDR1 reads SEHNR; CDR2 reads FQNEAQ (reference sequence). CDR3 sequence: CASSLTSDTTEAFF. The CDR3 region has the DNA TGTGCCAGCAGCTTAACATCAGATACCACTGAAGCTTTCTTT.

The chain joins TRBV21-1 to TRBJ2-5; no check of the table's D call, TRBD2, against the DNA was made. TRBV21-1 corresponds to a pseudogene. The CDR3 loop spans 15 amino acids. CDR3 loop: CASSKPGLEDETQYF. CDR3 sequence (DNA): TGTGCCAGCAGCAAACCTGGACTAGAGGACGAGACCCAGTACTTC.

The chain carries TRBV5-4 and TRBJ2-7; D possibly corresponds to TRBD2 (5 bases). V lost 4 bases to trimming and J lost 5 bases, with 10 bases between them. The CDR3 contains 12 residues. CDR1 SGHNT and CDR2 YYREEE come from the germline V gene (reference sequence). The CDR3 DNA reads TGTGCCAGCAGCGGCACGGGAAACGAGCAGTACTTC. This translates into CASSGTGNEQYF.

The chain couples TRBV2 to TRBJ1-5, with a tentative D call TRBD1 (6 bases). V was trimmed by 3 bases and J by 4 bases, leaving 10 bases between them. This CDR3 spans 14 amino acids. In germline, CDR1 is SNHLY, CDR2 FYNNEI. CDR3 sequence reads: CASSEWTDNQPQHF. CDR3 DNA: TGTGCCAGCAGTGAGTGGACAGATAATCAGCCCCAGCATTTT.

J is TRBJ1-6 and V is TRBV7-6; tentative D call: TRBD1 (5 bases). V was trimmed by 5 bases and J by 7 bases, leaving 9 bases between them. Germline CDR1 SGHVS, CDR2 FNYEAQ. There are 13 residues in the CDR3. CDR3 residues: CASSRGGNSPLHF. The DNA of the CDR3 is TGTGCCAGCAGCCGTGGGGGGAATTCACCCCTCCACTTT.

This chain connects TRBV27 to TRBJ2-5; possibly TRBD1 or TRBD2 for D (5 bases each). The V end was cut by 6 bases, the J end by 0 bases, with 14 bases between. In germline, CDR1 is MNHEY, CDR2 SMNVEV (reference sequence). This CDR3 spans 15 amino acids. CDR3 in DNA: TGTGCCAGCAGGACAGCGGATCGGTACCAAGAGACCCAGTACTTC. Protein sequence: CASRTADRYQETQYF.

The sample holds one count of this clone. CDR3 in amino acids: CASSITREQPQHF. The DNA for the CDR3 is TGTGCCAGTAGTATAACCAGGGAGCAGCCCCAGCATTTT. This sequence joins TRBV19 and TRBJ1-5; a possible D gene is TRBD1 (5 bases). Trimming removed 2 bases from V and 7 bases from J, with 9 bases in between. Looked up from germline, CDR1 is LNHDA and CDR2 is SQIVND (reference sequence). This CDR3 spans 13 amino acids. Looking up the rest from reference TRBV19 and TRBJ1-5 gives the full variable domain: DGGITQSPKYLFRKEGQNVTLSCEQNLNHDAMYWYRQDPGQGLRLIYYSQIVNDFQKGDIAEGYSVSREKKESFPLTVTSAQKNPTAFYLCASSITREQPQHFGDGTRLSIL.

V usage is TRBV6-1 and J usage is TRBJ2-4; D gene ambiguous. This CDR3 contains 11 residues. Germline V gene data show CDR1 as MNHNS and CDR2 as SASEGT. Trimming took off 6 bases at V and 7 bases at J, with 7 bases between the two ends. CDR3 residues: CASSLPNIQYF. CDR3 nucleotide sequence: TGTGCCAGCAGCCTCCCGAACATTCAGTACTTC.

The CDR3 protein is CASSEGGRGTQYF. CDR3 DNA sequence: TGTGCCAGCAGTGAAGGGGGCAGGGGGACCCAGTACTTC. This chain links TRBV6-1 with TRBJ2-5, with a possible D match to TRBD1 (6 bases). The V end was cut by 1 base, the J end by 7 bases, with 10 bases between. This CDR3 is built from 13 residues. Germline assignment: CDR1 MNHNS and CDR2 SASEGT.

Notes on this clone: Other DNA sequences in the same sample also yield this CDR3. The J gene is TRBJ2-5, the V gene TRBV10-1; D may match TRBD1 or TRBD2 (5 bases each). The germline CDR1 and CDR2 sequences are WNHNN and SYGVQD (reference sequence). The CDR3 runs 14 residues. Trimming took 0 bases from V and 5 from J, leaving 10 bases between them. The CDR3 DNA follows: TGCGCCAGCAGTGAGTCTGGCAGGGAGGAGACCCAGTACTTC. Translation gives CASSESGREETQYF.

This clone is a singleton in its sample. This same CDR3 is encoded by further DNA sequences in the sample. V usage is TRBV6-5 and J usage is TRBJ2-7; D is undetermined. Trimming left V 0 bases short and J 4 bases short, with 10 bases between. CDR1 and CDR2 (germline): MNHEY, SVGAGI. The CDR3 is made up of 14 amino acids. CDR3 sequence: CASSYSTRGYEQYF. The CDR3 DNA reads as TGTGCCAGCAGTTACTCGACACGCGGATACGAGCAGTACTTC.

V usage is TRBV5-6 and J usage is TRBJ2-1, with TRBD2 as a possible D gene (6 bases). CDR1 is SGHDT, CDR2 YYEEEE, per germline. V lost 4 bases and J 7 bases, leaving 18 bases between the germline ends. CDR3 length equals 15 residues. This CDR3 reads CASSLSGTLGNEQFF. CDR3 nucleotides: TGTGCCAGCAGCCTGTCCGGGACTTTGGGGAATGAGCAGTTCTTC.

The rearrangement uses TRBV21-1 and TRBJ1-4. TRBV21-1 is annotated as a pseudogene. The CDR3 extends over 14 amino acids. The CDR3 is CASSNSMPREKLFF. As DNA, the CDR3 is TGTGCCAGCAGCAACTCCATGCCCCGTGAAAAACTGTTTTTT.

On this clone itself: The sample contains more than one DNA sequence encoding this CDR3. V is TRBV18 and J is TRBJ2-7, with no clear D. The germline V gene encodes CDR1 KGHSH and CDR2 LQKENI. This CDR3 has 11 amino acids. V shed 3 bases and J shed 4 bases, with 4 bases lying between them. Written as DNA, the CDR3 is TGTGCCAGCTCACCGTTATACGAGCAGTACTTC. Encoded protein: CASSPLYEQYF.

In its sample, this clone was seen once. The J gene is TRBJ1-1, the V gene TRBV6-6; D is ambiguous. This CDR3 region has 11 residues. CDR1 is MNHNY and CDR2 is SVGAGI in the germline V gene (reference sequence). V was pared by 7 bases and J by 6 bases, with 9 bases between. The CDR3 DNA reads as TGTGCCAGCATCACGGTAGCTGAAGCTTTCTTT. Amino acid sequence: CASITVAEAFF.

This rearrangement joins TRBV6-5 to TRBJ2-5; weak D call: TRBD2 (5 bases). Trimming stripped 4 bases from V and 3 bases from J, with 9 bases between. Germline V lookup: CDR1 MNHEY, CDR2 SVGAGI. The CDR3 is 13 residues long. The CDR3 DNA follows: TGTGCCAGCAGTTTCCTAGCCGAAGAGACCCAGTACTTC. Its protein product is CASSFLAEETQYF.

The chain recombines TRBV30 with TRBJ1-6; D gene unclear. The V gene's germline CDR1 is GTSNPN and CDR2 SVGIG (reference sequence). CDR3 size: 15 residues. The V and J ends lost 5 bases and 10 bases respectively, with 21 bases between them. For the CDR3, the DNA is TGTGCCTGGGGCATGGGATGGGCCGGGCAGTCACCCCTCCACTTT. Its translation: CAWGMGWAGQSPLHF.

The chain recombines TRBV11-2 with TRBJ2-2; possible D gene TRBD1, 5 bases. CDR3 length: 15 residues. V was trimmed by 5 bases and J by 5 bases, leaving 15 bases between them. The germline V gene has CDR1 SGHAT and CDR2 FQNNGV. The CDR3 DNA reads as TGTGCCAGCAGCGCTGGGGCCCCGAGTACCGGGGAGCTGTTTTTT. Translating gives CASSAGAPSTGELFF.

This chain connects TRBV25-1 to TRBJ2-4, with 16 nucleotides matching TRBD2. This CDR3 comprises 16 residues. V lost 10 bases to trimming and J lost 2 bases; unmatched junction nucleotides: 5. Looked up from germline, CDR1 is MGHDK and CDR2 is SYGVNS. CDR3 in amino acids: CATGTSGRGTKNIQYF. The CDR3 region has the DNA TGTGCCACCGGGACTAGCGGGAGGGGGACCAAAAACATTCAGTACTTC.

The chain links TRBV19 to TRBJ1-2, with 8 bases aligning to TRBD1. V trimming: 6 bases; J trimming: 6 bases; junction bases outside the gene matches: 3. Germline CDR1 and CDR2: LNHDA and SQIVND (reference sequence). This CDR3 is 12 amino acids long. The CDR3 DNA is TGTGCCAGTAGGGGGACAGGCCATGGCTACACCTTC. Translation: CASRGTGHGYTF.